These 20 T cell receptor beta chains came from one sample sequenced in a study of patients and donors after allogeneic stem cell transplantation. TCRdb fed the RT-PCR reads into MiXCR, producing one record per CDR3 protein. The sample has about 230,000 distinct CDR3 sequences, roughly an eighth seen once. Source material: blood, either unsorted or a sorted T cell fraction (not recorded which). The source of these receptors is a human donor who was either an allogeneic HSCT recipient or a stem cell or donor lymphocyte infusion donor (not recorded which). It is not recorded whose cells these are; they may come from a transplant donor.

The V call is TRBV27, the J call TRBJ2-1; possible D gene TRBD2, 6 bases. The CDR3 runs 16 residues. The V gene lost 6 bases and the J gene lost 3 bases, with 18 bases spanning the gap. Per the germline V gene, CDR1 is MNHEY and CDR2 is SMNVEV (reference sequence). As DNA, the CDR3 is TGTGCCAGCAGATCAACCACGGGACTCGACTACAATGAGCAGTTCTTC. Its translation: CASRSTTGLDYNEQFF.

In this sample, this clonotype turned up many times. The rearrangement uses TRBV11-2 and TRBJ2-3; D not certain. Trimming stripped 5 bases from V and 7 bases from J, with 10 bases between. This CDR3 is built from 12 residues. In germline, CDR1 is SGHAT, CDR2 FQNNGV. The CDR3 DNA follows: TGTGCCAGCAGCCCGACGTTTAATACGCAGTATTTT. It translates to CASSPTFNTQYF.

Worth noting for this clonotype: A single base separates this from a much larger clone, so it may be a read error. Because it lacks the conserved phenylalanine or tryptophan at the end, this CDR3 is likely a read error. The chain joins TRBV5-8 to TRBJ1-4, with a weak D call TRBD1 (5 bases). Germline lookup yields CDR1 SGHTS and CDR2 YDEGEE. Trimming shortened V by 3 bases and J by 4 bases, and 10 bases separated the two germline ends. The CDR3 runs 14 residues. The CDR3 sequence: CASSWGPLNEKLFL. The CDR3 region has the DNA TGTGCCAGCAGCTGGGGACCGCTTAATGAAAAACTGTTTCTT.

This chain links TRBV24-1 with TRBJ2-2; D call uncertain. CDR1 is KGHDR and CDR2 is SFDVKD in the germline V gene. The V and J ends lost 1 base and 0 bases respectively, with 8 bases between them. The CDR3 consists of 16 residues. Here the CDR3 DNA reads TGTGCCACCAGTGATTTTCGCCAGTCGAACACCGGGGAGCTGTTTTTT. Translated: CATSDFRQSNTGELFF.

This clonotype was seen repeatedly, ten times or more. This chain uses TRBV11-2 with TRBJ1-5; D might be TRBD1 (5 bases). V lost 5 bases and J 6 bases, leaving 14 bases between the germline ends. CDR1 and CDR2 from the germline V gene are SGHAT and FQNNGV. This CDR3 comprises 14 residues. The CDR3, as DNA: TGTGCCAGCAGCGCCGGGGGAAGGGGTCAGCCCCAGCATTTT. Residues: CASSAGGRGQPQHF. Full variable domain (outside the CDR3, taken from reference TRBV11-2 and TRBJ1-5): EAGVAQSPRYKIIEKRQSVAFWCNPISGHATLYWYQQILGQGPKLLIQFQNNGVVDDSQLPKDRFSAERLKGVDSTLKIQPAKLEDSAVYLCASSAGGRGQPQHFGDGTRLSIL.

The genes are TRBV5-1 and TRBJ2-1; 12 bases match TRBD2. The germline CDR1 and CDR2 sequences are SGHRS and YFSETQ. V lost 3 bases and J lost 4; bases outside the gene matches: 5. This CDR3 comprises 16 residues. CDR3 nucleotide sequence: TGCGCCAGCAGCTCCCAAACTAGCGGGGGGTACAATGAGCAGTTCTTC. Its translation is CASSSQTSGGYNEQFF.

This clonotype occurred a few times. The V and J genes are TRBV24-1 and TRBJ1-1; 9 bases map to TRBD1. The CDR3 length is 15 residues. Germline trimming cut 4 bases from V and 5 bases from J; bases unmatched to any gene: 7. The germline CDR1 and CDR2 sequences are KGHDR and SFDVKD. The CDR3 DNA reads TGTGCCACCAGTGAACCCGGGACAGGGAGGACTGAAGCTTTCTTT. Its protein product is CATSEPGTGRTEAFF.

V is TRBV9 and J is TRBJ2-5; maybe TRBD1 (5 bases). Germline V lookup: CDR1 SGDLS, CDR2 YYNGEE. Trimming removed 4 bases at V and 1 base at J, with 8 bases between. The length of the CDR3 is 13 residues. The CDR3 DNA follows: TGTGCCAGCAGCTTTGACAGCCAAGAGACCCAGTACTTC. Its protein product is CASSFDSQETQYF.

V is TRBV20-1 and J is TRBJ2-3, with D maybe TRBD2 (5 bases). The ends were cut back, 4 bases at V and 6 bases at J, with 14 bases in the middle. Per the germline V gene, CDR1 is DFQATT and CDR2 is SNEGSKA (reference sequence). The CDR3 runs to 13 residues. As DNA, the CDR3 is TGCAGTGCTAAAGCCTCCCCGGGGGATACGCAGTATTTT. Translation: CSAKASPGDTQYF.

The rearrangement joins TRBV2 to TRBJ1-3; no clear D gene. V was shortened by 1 base and J by 1 base, with 8 bases between the two germline ends. Germline CDR1 reads SNHLY; CDR2 reads FYNNEI. CDR3 length equals 15 residues. In DNA form, the CDR3 reads TGTGCCAGCAGTGAAGGCCAGTTTTCTGGAAACACCATATATTTT. It encodes CASSEGQFSGNTIYF.

The rearrangement uses TRBV3-1 and TRBJ1-4; D is uncertain. V was shortened by 1 base and J by 6 bases, with 3 bases between the two germline ends. CDR3 length: 12 residues. CDR1 LGHDT and CDR2 YNNKEL come from the germline V gene (reference sequence). CDR3 DNA sequence: TGTGCCAGCAGCCAAGTGGATGAAAAACTGTTTTTT. Protein product: CASSQVDEKLFF.

J is TRBJ2-1 and V is TRBV6-2 or TRBV6-3; 10 nucleotides align to TRBD2. This CDR3 region has 14 residues. Germline V gives CDR1 MNHEY, CDR2 SVGEGT. V lost 8 bases to trimming and J lost 4 bases; unmatched junction nucleotides: 5. CDR3 amino acids: CASDLAGEYNEQFF. The CDR3 DNA follows: TGTGCCAGCGACCTAGCGGGGGAATACAATGAGCAGTTCTTC.

This clonotype occurred a few times. The genes are TRBV5-4 and TRBJ1-2; TRBD1 matches at 7 bases. Germline trimming cut 0 bases from V and 0 bases from J; bases unmatched to any gene: 5. Germline V gene lookup returns CDR1 SGHNT and CDR2 YYREEE (reference sequence). CDR3 length equals 16 residues. The CDR3 DNA sequence: TGTGCCAGCAGCTTGGGACAGGGAACCTCTAACTATGGCTACACCTTC. The encoded protein is CASSLGQGTSNYGYTF.

This clonotype showed up many times. The rearrangement links TRBV5-4 to TRBJ2-2; D is perhaps TRBD2 (6 bases). Trimming took 4 bases from V and 3 from J, leaving 16 bases between them. Germline CDR1 and CDR2: SGHNT and YYREEE (reference sequence). The length of the CDR3 is 16 residues. CDR3 in amino acids: CASSTGGEIYTGELFF. CDR3 nucleotides: TGTGCCAGCAGCACCGGAGGGGAGATTTACACCGGGGAGCTGTTTTTT.

This clonotype was seen just once. The chain joins TRBV2 to TRBJ2-3; maybe TRBD2 (5 bases). V dropped 3 bases and J dropped 2 bases, with 15 bases sitting between them. CDR1 is SNHLY and CDR2 is FYNNEI in the germline V gene. The CDR3 spans 16 residues. The CDR3, as DNA: TGTGCCAGCAGTGACCTAGCTCATAAACTCACAGATACGCAGTATTTT. Translating it yields CASSDLAHKLTDTQYF.

This clonotype was detected many times. V gene TRBV5-1 combines with J gene TRBJ2-7; a weak D match, TRBD1 (6 bases). The CDR3 sequence is 12 residues long. Germline CDR1 and CDR2: SGHRS and YFSETQ. Trimming pared 3 bases from V and 6 bases from J, leaving 10 bases between. CDR3 in DNA: TGCGCCAGCAGCTCTACAGGGCCCGAGCAGTACTTC. As protein: CASSSTGPEQYF.

This clonotype was observed a handful of times. The chain links TRBV19 to TRBJ2-3; D remains ambiguous. Trimming stripped 2 bases from V and 0 bases from J, with 9 bases between. There are 15 residues in the CDR3. CDR1 and CDR2 (germline): LNHDA, SQIVND (reference sequence). The CDR3 region is CASSIRKTSTDTQYF. DNA of the CDR3: TGTGCCAGTAGTATACGCAAAACTAGCACAGATACGCAGTATTTT.

The rearrangement links TRBV6-5 to TRBJ2-3; a weak D match, TRBD2 (6 bases). Trimming took off 2 bases at V and 3 bases at J, with 12 bases between the two ends. The germline CDR1 and CDR2 sequences are MNHEY and SVGAGI. The CDR3 is made up of 15 amino acids. CDR3 region: CASSYTGVMTDTQYF. The CDR3 DNA reads TGTGCCAGCAGTTACACGGGGGTTATGACAGATACGCAGTATTTT.

There are a few counts of this clonotype. V is TRBV2 and J is TRBJ2-7; 7 positions agree with TRBD2. The trim removed 5 bases at V and 1 base at J, leaving 11 bases unmatched. Germline V gene lookup returns CDR1 SNHLY and CDR2 FYNNEI. The CDR3 is made up of 16 amino acids. CDR3 coding DNA: TGTGCCAGCAGTCCGGGCGTTGGGAGGGGTTCCTACGAGCAGTACTTC. This translates into CASSPGVGRGSYEQYF.

This clonotype appeared many times. This rearrangement joins TRBV4-2 to TRBJ1-1, with a tentative D call TRBD1 (5 bases). Between the trimmed V and J ends, which lost 0 bases and 5 bases, there was a span of 10 bases. The length of the CDR3 is 14 residues. Germline-derived CDR1 and CDR2 are LGHNA and YNFKEQ. Here the CDR3 DNA reads TGTGCCAGCAGCCAAGATTCGGGGGGAACTGAAGCTTTCTTT. Translating it yields CASSQDSGGTEAFF.